This T cell receptor beta chain was retrieved from a study of shared clonotypes between healthy human individuals. Profiling relied on immunoSEQ multiplex PCR, and the TCRdb table lists in-frame clones only, not all of them. Of around 2,000,000 clones listed, 85% to 95% were seen once; the top ten hold approximately 0.13%. The receptor comes from a man aged 18 to 30 in good health. The sequenced material came from naive CD4+ T cells sorted from blood. Documented subset: CD45RA+ positively selected.

Written as DNA, the CDR3 is TGTGCCAGTAGTATAAGTTCCGGACAGGCGAACACTGAAGCTTTCTTT. Its translation is CASSISSGQANTEAFF. This chain joins TRBV19 and TRBJ1-1; the match to TRBD1 covers 7 bases. V shed 2 bases, J shed 1 base, and the junction held 7 bases outside the gene matches. This CDR3 is built from 16 residues. CDR1 is LNHDA, CDR2 SQIVND, per germline (reference sequence).